The following is a T cell receptor (beta chain) sequence with its context. Cohorts were assigned according to the clinical history that participants reported. Cohort 3 donors counted as recovered after two negative PCRs, clearance, or resolved symptoms. Per the original data handling: Nucleated cell number was recorded as an estimate derived from reference gene primer amplification. TCRdb's copy holds only in-frame clones and misses some; the assay was immunoSEQ multiplex PCR. V, J and clone size are those of that table, while D and trimming were read from the DNA. This sample carries 190,000 or so clones, roughly 90% of them seen once, and the ten largest clones take 6.5% to 9.5%. The data derive from a study of blood T cell repertoires in COVID-19. Deletions cut 1 base from V and 0 bases from J, with 8 bases between. Germline assignment: CDR1 SGHRS and CDR2 YFSETQ. This CDR3 is 15 amino acids long.

Sequencing input: PBMCs or T cells enriched from blood (not recorded which). The sequence came from a woman aged 18-29 years who had recovered from COVID-19. The rearrangement links TRBV5-1 to TRBJ1-5; possible D gene TRBD1, 5 bases. For the CDR3, the DNA is TGCGCCAGCAGCTTGACAGGCGGTAGCAATCAGCCCCAGCATTTT. Its protein is CASSLTGGSNQPQHF.